The 9 T cell receptor beta chains in this list originate from one sample, sequenced in a study of blood T cell repertoires in COVID-19. Profiling relied on immunoSEQ multiplex PCR, and the TCRdb table lists in-frame clones only, not all of them. The table has about 180,000 clones, around 87% seen once. Sequencing was performed on peripheral blood. These receptors originate from a man aged 35 to 55 with active or convalescent COVID-19.

This clone was detected a few times. The chain joins TRBV19 to TRBJ1-5; TRBD1 might be the D (5 bases). The germline gives CDR1 LNHDA, CDR2 SQIVND (reference sequence). Trimming removed 5 bases at V and 2 bases at J, with 13 bases between. The CDR3 loop spans 15 amino acids. The CDR3: CASSATEPRNQPQHF. CDR3 nucleotides: TGTGCCAGTAGTGCGACAGAGCCTCGCAATCAGCCCCAGCATTTT.

This chain connects TRBV21-1 to TRBJ2-7; the table's D call of TRBD1 was not tested on the DNA. TRBV21-1 is given as a pseudogene. The CDR3 contains 14 residues. CDR3 residues: CASSKGTGDHEQYF. DNA of the CDR3: TGTGCCAGCAGCAAAGGGACAGGGGACCACGAGCAGTACTTC.

Only one count was recorded for this clone. The CDR3 here is CAWAQGSGYTF. The CDR3 DNA follows: TGTGCCTGGGCACAGGGGTCTGGCTACACCTTC. The V and J genes are TRBV30 and TRBJ1-2; 7 bases agree with TRBD1. The CDR3 loop spans 11 amino acids. Unmatched junction bases numbered 4, after V lost 5 bases and J lost 7 bases. Per the germline V gene, CDR1 is GTSNPN and CDR2 is SVGIG (reference sequence).

This clone was observed once. This sequence joins TRBV27 and TRBJ1-6, with D hard to call. The CDR3 totals 15 residues. V was shortened by 1 base and J by 2 bases, with 6 bases between the two germline ends. CDR1 MNHEY and CDR2 SMNVEV come from the germline V gene (reference sequence). CDR3 sequence reads: CASSLFTAYNSPLHF. The DNA of the CDR3 is TGTGCCAGCAGTTTATTCACAGCCTATAATTCACCCCTCCACTTT.

J is TRBJ1-5 and V is TRBV29-1; D might be TRBD1 (6 bases). Germline CDR1 reads SQVTM; CDR2 reads ANQGSEA. The CDR3 has 12 residues. V was shortened by 5 bases and J by 7 bases, with 12 bases between the two germline ends. The CDR3 bases are TGCAGCGTTTCCTCACAGGGCCAGCCCCAGCATTTT. The encoded protein is CSVSSQGQPQHF.

The chain recombines TRBV10-3 with TRBJ1-2, with D unresolved. Trimming shortened V by 7 bases and J by 4 bases, and 10 bases separated the two germline ends. The CDR3 runs to 12 residues. The germline V gene encodes CDR1 ENHRY and CDR2 SYGVKD. CDR3 in amino acids: CAIMQTSYGYTF. The DNA of the CDR3 is TGTGCCATCATGCAGACAAGCTATGGCTACACCTTC.

This clone was observed a handful of times. The genes are TRBV5-1 and TRBJ1-2; 7 nucleotides align to TRBD1. CDR3 length equals 14 residues. V was pared by 0 bases and J by 7 bases, with 6 bases of the junction left unmatched. Germline V gene data show CDR1 as SGHRS and CDR2 as YFSETQ. The CDR3 sequence: CASSLGRQGGGYTF. CDR3 DNA sequence: TGCGCCAGCAGCTTGGGTAGACAGGGAGGTGGCTACACCTTC.

The table lists this clone with a count of one. The rearrangement joins TRBV14 to TRBJ1-2, with a weak D call TRBD1 (5 bases). V was cut by 0 bases and J by 4 bases, with 9 bases left in between. The CDR3 extends over 14 amino acids. The germline CDR1 and CDR2 sequences are SGHDN and FVKESK. The CDR3 sequence: CASSQDQGAYGYTF. CDR3 DNA sequence: TGTGCCAGCAGCCAAGATCAAGGGGCCTATGGCTACACCTTC.

A word on this clone: Different DNA sequences within this sample yield the same CDR3. The CDR3 region is CASSLSGGNTEAFF. The CDR3, as DNA: TGTGCCAGCAGCCTATCTGGAGGAAACACTGAAGCTTTCTTT. The chain combines TRBV5-6 with TRBJ1-1; D is ambiguous. The CDR3 sequence is 14 residues long. V shed 4 bases and J shed 2 bases, with 12 bases lying between them. CDR1 is SGHDT, CDR2 YYEEEE, per germline. The full variable domain, with the rest looked up from reference TRBV5-6 and TRBJ1-1, is DAGVTQSPTHLIKTRGQQVTLRCSPKSGHDTVSWYQQALGQGPQFIFQYYEEEERQRGNFPDRFSGHQFPNYSSELNVNALLLGDSALYLCASSLSGGNTEAFFGQGTRLTVV.